The 21 T cell receptor beta chains below all came from one sample that was sequenced in a study of cytomegalovirus exposure and HLA in healthy donors. PCR amplification relied on 60 Vbeta primers (plus 13 Jbeta primers). Sequenced by immunoSEQ multiplex PCR; TCRdb stores in-frame clones only, minus some. In the table there are about 170,000 clones, about 80% of which are singletons. The specimen was PBMCs. These receptors were taken from a woman aged 25 to 39 in good health and CMV-seropositive.

This clone was seen a single time. This rearrangement joins TRBV19 to TRBJ1-5; 9 positions agree with TRBD1. Germline V lookup: CDR1 LNHDA, CDR2 SQIVND (reference sequence). J gave up 0 bases and V 6 bases, and 6 bases lay outside the gene matches. The CDR3 totals 16 residues. The CDR3: CASRTTGGGSNQPQHF. The DNA for the CDR3 is TGTGCCAGTAGAACGACAGGGGGGGGTAGCAATCAGCCCCAGCATTTT. The full variable domain, with the rest looked up from reference TRBV19 and TRBJ1-5, is DGGITQSPKYLFRKEGQNVTLSCEQNLNHDAMYWYRQDPGQGLRLIYYSQIVNDFQKGDIAEGYSVSREKKESFPLTVTSAQKNPTAFYLCASRTTGGGSNQPQHFGDGTRLSIL.

The rearrangement uses TRBV5-4 and TRBJ2-1; TRBD2 agrees at 9 bases. J lost 1 base, V lost 0 bases, and 8 bases had no gene match. CDR1 is SGHNT, CDR2 YYREEE, per germline (reference sequence). This CDR3 contains 18 residues. CDR3 residues: CASSLGRPAGGSYNEQFF. DNA of the CDR3: TGTGCCAGCAGCTTGGGAAGGCCAGCGGGGGGTTCCTACAATGAGCAGTTCTTC.

The rearrangement links TRBV19 to TRBJ2-1; D possibly corresponds to TRBD2 (7 bases). The length of the CDR3 is 15 residues. Trimming left V 6 bases short and J 12 bases short, with 24 bases between. Per the germline V gene, CDR1 is LNHDA and CDR2 is SQIVND (reference sequence). The CDR3 DNA reads as TGTGCCAGTAGCCTCGGACAGCTCGGGGGGAGTGGGCAGTTCTTC. Encoded protein: CASSLGQLGGSGQFF.

This chain joins TRBV4-1 and TRBJ2-1; no clear D gene. Germline assignment: CDR1 MGHRA and CDR2 YSYEKL. The CDR3 runs 16 residues. V was cut by 3 bases and J by 0 bases, with 12 bases left in between. The chain's CDR3 is CASSQETVPSYNEQFF. Written as DNA, the CDR3 is TGCGCCAGCAGCCAGGAAACAGTCCCCTCCTACAATGAGCAGTTCTTC.

This chain connects TRBV30 to TRBJ1-2; D might be TRBD1 (5 bases). The CDR3 sequence is 14 residues long. Trimming took 3 bases from V and 4 from J, leaving 15 bases between them. The germline CDR1 and CDR2 sequences are GTSNPN and SVGIG (reference sequence). The CDR3 loop reads CAWRLGGGIYGYTF. The CDR3 DNA follows: TGTGCCTGGAGACTGGGGGGAGGGATCTATGGCTACACCTTC. Supplemented by reference TRBV30 and TRBJ1-2, the full variable domain reads SQTIHQWPATLVQPVGSPLSLECTVEGTSNPNLYWYRQAAGRGLQLLFYSVGIGQISSEVPQNLSASRPQDRQFILSSKKLLLSDSGFYLCAWRLGGGIYGYTFGSGTRLTVV.

The chain is built from TRBV27 and TRBJ2-7, with unresolved D. Trimming took off 5 bases at V and 0 bases at J, with 14 bases between the two ends. Germline CDR1 is MNHEY and CDR2 is SMNVEV (reference sequence). This CDR3 has 15 residues. The CDR3 loop is CASSLVTAASYEQYF. CDR3 nucleotides: TGTGCCAGCAGTCTCGTGACGGCGGCCTCCTACGAGCAGTACTTC.

This chain joins TRBV29-1 and TRBJ2-7; D not resolved. V lost 5 bases to trimming and J lost 2 bases, with 10 bases between them. There are 12 residues in the CDR3. Germline loops: CDR1 SQVTM, CDR2 ANQGSEA. CDR3 in amino acids: CSVKVTAYEQYF. DNA of the CDR3: TGCAGCGTTAAAGTTACAGCCTACGAGCAGTACTTC.

This clone has more than one count but fewer than ten. The V and J genes are TRBV5-4 and TRBJ2-7; the D is unclear. Germline V gene data show CDR1 as SGHNT and CDR2 as YYREEE (reference sequence). The CDR3 spans 14 residues. Deletions cut 0 bases from V and 5 bases from J, with 12 bases between. The CDR3 sequence is CASSLGTQAHEQYF. CDR3 DNA sequence: TGTGCCAGCAGCTTGGGTACCCAGGCACACGAGCAGTACTTC.

CDR3 residues: CASSASTGEKGKLFF. CDR3 DNA sequence: TGTGCCAGCAGCGCCTCAACAGGGGAGAAGGGAAAACTGTTTTTT. The chain carries TRBV9 and TRBJ1-4, with 7 bases lining up with TRBD1. The CDR3 contains 15 residues. Germline lookup yields CDR1 SGDLS and CDR2 YYNGEE. J gave up 10 bases and V 3 bases, and 12 bases lay outside the gene matches. Filled out from reference TRBV9 and TRBJ1-4, the complete variable domain reads DSGVTQTPKHLITATGQRVTLRCSPRSGDLSVYWYQQSLDQGLQFLIQYYNGEERAKGNILERFSAQQFPDLHSELNLSSLELGDSALYFCASSASTGEKGKLFFGSGTQLSVL.

To note about this clone: The same CDR3 can be traced to other DNA sequences in this sample. The chain uses TRBV5-4 and TRBJ2-7, with 12 bases lining up with TRBD1. This CDR3 comprises 16 residues. Germline CDR1 reads SGHNT; CDR2 reads YYREEE (reference sequence). V was clipped by 0 bases and J by 7 bases; unmatched bases: 8. Written as DNA, the CDR3 is TGTGCCAGCAGCTTGGCACCGGGACAGGGGGCGGGTGAGCAGTACTTC. Translation: CASSLAPGQGAGEQYF.

With regard to this clone: The sample holds other DNA sequences that translate to the same CDR3. This sequence joins TRBV7-9 and TRBJ1-2; 7 nucleotides match TRBD1. This CDR3 is 13 amino acids long. Per the germline V gene, CDR1 is SEHNR and CDR2 is FQNEAQ (reference sequence). Trimming took 5 bases from V and 2 from J; bases not matched to a gene: 2. The CDR3 nucleotides read TGTGCCAGCAGCCCACAGGGGAACTATGGCTACACCTTC. This gives the protein CASSPQGNYGYTF. Using reference TRBV7-9 and TRBJ1-2 for the parts outside the CDR3, the full variable domain is DTGVSQNPRHKITKRGQNVTFRCDPISEHNRLYWYRQTLGQGPEFLTYFQNEAQLEKSRLLSDRFSAERPKGSFSTLEIQRTEQGDSAMYLCASSPQGNYGYTFGSGTRLTVV.

The chain combines TRBV29-1 with TRBJ2-5, with D perhaps matching TRBD1 (5 bases). Germline V gene data show CDR1 as SQVTM and CDR2 as ANQGSEA. Trimming shortened V by 2 bases and J by 1 base, and 5 bases separated the two germline ends. The CDR3 length is 12 residues. CDR3 nucleotides: TGCAGCGTTGAACAGGGCCAAGAGACCCAGTACTTC. As protein: CSVEQGQETQYF.

This chain uses TRBV6-1 with TRBJ2-5; D not certain. The CDR3 covers 15 residues. Germline V gene lookup returns CDR1 MNHNS and CDR2 SASEGT. V lost 2 bases and J lost 1, with 11 bases in between. CDR3 sequence: CASSEWLQPQETQYF. The CDR3 DNA follows: TGTGCCAGCAGTGAATGGTTACAGCCCCAAGAGACCCAGTACTTC.

V is TRBV7-2 and J is TRBJ2-1, with a weak D call TRBD2 (6 bases). The germline V and J ends were trimmed by 5 bases and 8 bases, with 7 bases remaining between them. The length of the CDR3 is 11 residues. CDR1 and CDR2 from the germline V gene are SGHTA and FQGNSA. The CDR3 spells CASSPGDEQFF. CDR3 sequence (DNA): TGTGCCAGCAGCCCGGGGGATGAGCAGTTCTTC.

This clone showed up just a few times. Other nucleotide sequences from this sample produce the same CDR3. The chain employs TRBV30 and TRBJ1-4, with 10 bases lining up with TRBD1. Germline V gives CDR1 GTSNPN, CDR2 SVGIG (reference sequence). The CDR3 runs 13 residues. V was clipped by 0 bases and J by 8 bases; unmatched bases: 0. CDR3 in DNA: TGTGCCTGGAGTGTGGGACAGGGGGAAAAACTGTTTTTT. Translating gives CAWSVGQGEKLFF. Based on the CDR3 plus reference TRBV30 and TRBJ1-4, the full variable domain is SQTIHQWPATLVQPVGSPLSLECTVEGTSNPNLYWYRQAAGRGLQLLFYSVGIGQISSEVPQNLSASRPQDRQFILSSKKLLLSDSGFYLCAWSVGQGEKLFFGSGTQLSVL.

V is TRBV20-1 and J is TRBJ1-2; 7 nucleotides align to TRBD1. There are 11 residues in the CDR3. Germline CDR1 reads DFQATT; CDR2 reads SNEGSKA (reference sequence). The CDR3: CIPDRDEGYTF. The CDR3 nucleotides read TGCATTCCAGACAGGGATGAAGGCTACACCTTC.

The chain joins TRBV9 to TRBJ1-6; D is possibly TRBD1 (5 bases). The CDR3 spans 15 residues. Germline V gene data show CDR1 as SGDLS and CDR2 as YYNGEE. V lost 0 bases to trimming and J lost 5 bases, with 9 bases between them. The CDR3, as DNA: TGTGCCAGCAGCGTAGAGGGGATCGATAATTCACCCCTCCACTTT. Protein sequence: CASSVEGIDNSPLHF.

The gene calls are TRBV19 and TRBJ1-1; no definite D call. The CDR3 sequence is 13 residues long. V lost 3 bases to trimming and J lost 8 bases, with 13 bases between them. CDR1 and CDR2 from the germline V gene are LNHDA and SQIVND (reference sequence). The CDR3, as DNA: TGTGCCAGTAGTATTTCGGACGGAGGGGAAGCTTTCTTT. It translates to CASSISDGGEAFF.

This chain connects TRBV9 to TRBJ1-5; D ambiguous. CDR3 length: 13 amino acids. Germline CDR1 is SGDLS and CDR2 is YYNGEE. Trimming removed 6 bases at V and 0 bases at J, with 7 bases between. CDR3 in DNA: TGTGCCAGCATGGCAGATAGCAATCAGCCCCAGCATTTT. It specifies CASMADSNQPQHF. The full variable domain, completed using reference TRBV9 and TRBJ1-5, is DSGVTQTPKHLITATGQRVTLRCSPRSGDLSVYWYQQSLDQGLQFLIQYYNGEERAKGNILERFSAQQFPDLHSELNLSSLELGDSALYFCASMADSNQPQHFGDGTRLSIL.

The chain couples TRBV5-1 to TRBJ1-2; 8 nucleotides agree with TRBD1. V lost 4 bases and J lost 2; bases outside the gene matches: 4. CDR1 is SGHRS, CDR2 YFSETQ, per germline. This CDR3 has 14 residues. The CDR3 nucleotides are TGCGCCAGCAGCGTCGACAGGGGCAACTATGGCTACACCTTC. This codes for CASSVDRGNYGYTF.

This clone is a singleton in its sample. This chain joins TRBV19 and TRBJ2-5; TRBD2 matches at 8 bases. V shed 10 bases and J 3 bases; nucleotides not matched to a gene: 7. This CDR3 has 13 residues. CDR1 is LNHDA and CDR2 is SQIVND in the germline V gene (reference sequence). CDR3 region: CANIAGREETQYF. The CDR3 nucleotides are TGTGCCAATATAGCGGGGAGGGAAGAGACCCAGTACTTC.